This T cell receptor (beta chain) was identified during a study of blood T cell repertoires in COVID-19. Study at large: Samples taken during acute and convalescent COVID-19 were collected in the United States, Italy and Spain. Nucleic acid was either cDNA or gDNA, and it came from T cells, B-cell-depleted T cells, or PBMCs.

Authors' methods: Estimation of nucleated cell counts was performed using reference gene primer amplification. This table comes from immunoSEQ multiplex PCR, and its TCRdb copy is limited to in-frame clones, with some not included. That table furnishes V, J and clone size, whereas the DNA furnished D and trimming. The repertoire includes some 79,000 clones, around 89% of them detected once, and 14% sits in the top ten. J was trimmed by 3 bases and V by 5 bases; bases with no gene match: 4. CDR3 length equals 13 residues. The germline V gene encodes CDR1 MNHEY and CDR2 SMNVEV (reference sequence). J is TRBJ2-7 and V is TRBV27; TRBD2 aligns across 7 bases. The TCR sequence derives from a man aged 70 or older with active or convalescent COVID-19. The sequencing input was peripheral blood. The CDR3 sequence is CASSARDYYEQYF. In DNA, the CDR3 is TGTGCCAGCAGTGCCAGGGACTACTACGAGCAGTACTTC.